One sample yielded the 14 T cell receptor beta chains listed below, sequenced in a study of CD8+CD57+ T cells in acquired aplastic anemia. Genomic DNA templated the TCR beta VDJ and CDR3 profiling. Each CDR3 protein is one row after TCRdb ran MiXCR on the reads. In the table there are around 180,000 distinct CDR3 sequences, around 50% of which are singletons. All patients picked for sequencing had shown, by flow cytometry, an expansion of CD8+CD57+ cells. Sequencing was done on a sample of sorted CD4+, CD8+, or CD8+CD57+ T cells (not recorded which) from PBMCs. These receptors originate from a human donor with aplastic anemia.

The chain uses TRBV20-1 and TRBJ2-1; TRBD2 matches at 13 bases. This CDR3 is 17 amino acids long. Germline values: CDR1 DFQATT, CDR2 SNEGSKA (reference sequence). V gave up 2 bases and J gave up 7 bases; unmatched junction bases: 11. The CDR3, as DNA: TGCAGTGCTAGAAAAGGGACTAGCGGGGTGCAACTGAATGAGCAGTTCTTC. The encoded protein is CSARKGTSGVQLNEQFF.

This clonotype occurred a few times. The junction and the germline gene differ at one end; a read error may be behind it. The V call is TRBV9, the J call TRBJ2-1; 8 positions match TRBD2. CDR1 and CDR2 from the germline V gene are SGDLS and YYNGEE. CDR3 length: 14 residues. The CDR3 here is CASSGTSQYNEQLF. The CDR3, as DNA: TGTGCCAGCAGCGGGACTAGCCAGTACAATGAGCAGCTCTTC. Complete variable domain (other parts from reference TRBV9 and TRBJ2-1): DSGVTQTPKHLITATGQRVTLRCSPRSGDLSVYWYQQSLDQGLQFLIQYYNGEERAKGNILERFSAQQFPDLHSELNLSSLELGDSALYFCASSGTSQYNEQLFGPGTRLTVL.

The chain carries TRBV4-2 and TRBJ1-2; weak D call: TRBD1 (5 bases). The ends were cut back, 5 bases at V and 5 bases at J, with 21 bases in the middle. Germline CDR1 and CDR2: LGHNA and YNFKEQ. CDR3 size: 16 residues. The CDR3 loop reads CASSKRVQGAEYGYTF. Written as DNA, the CDR3 is TGTGCCAGCAGCAAAAGAGTGCAGGGTGCAGAATATGGCTACACCTTC.

This sequence joins TRBV10-3 and TRBJ2-7, with a possible D match to TRBD2 (7 bases). The CDR3 loop spans 14 amino acids. V lost 10 bases and J lost 0, with 16 bases in between. Germline V lookup: CDR1 ENHRY, CDR2 SYGVKD. The CDR3 sequence is CASRPRGGSYEQYF. The CDR3 coding sequence is TGTGCCAGCAGGCCAAGGGGGGGCTCCTACGAGCAGTACTTC.

The rearrangement links TRBV20-1 to TRBJ1-2, with 8 bases aligning to TRBD1. Germline V lookup: CDR1 DFQATT, CDR2 SNEGSKA (reference sequence). V lost 5 bases to trimming and J lost 3 bases; unmatched junction nucleotides: 8. CDR3 length equals 14 residues. This chain's CDR3 is CSAERSGGYYGYTF. The CDR3 DNA reads TGCAGTGCTGAGCGATCAGGGGGCTACTATGGCTACACCTTC.

This clonotype was seen more than once but under ten times. The V gene is TRBV18, the J gene TRBJ1-1, with a tentative D call TRBD1 (5 bases). The ends were cut back, 3 bases at V and 0 bases at J, with 14 bases in the middle. The CDR3 spans 16 residues. The V gene's germline CDR1 is KGHSH and CDR2 LQKENI. CDR3 DNA sequence: TGTGCCAGCTCACCTTCAAGACAGACCATGAACACTGAAGCTTTCTTT. Protein product: CASSPSRQTMNTEAFF.

Of note for this clonotype: At one end the junction does not follow the germline gene, possibly because of a read error. The chain carries TRBV10-2 and TRBJ1-6; the D is unclear. CDR1 is WSHSY, CDR2 SAAADI, per germline. The CDR3 covers 13 residues. CDR3 sequence (DNA): TGCGCCAGCAGTACGAACTATAATCCACCCCTCCACTTT. Translation: CASSTNYNPPLHF.

The chain couples TRBV6-1 to TRBJ2-7, with 10 bases fitting TRBD1. The CDR3 spans 14 residues. Germline lookup yields CDR1 MNHNS and CDR2 SASEGT. J gave up 6 bases and V 3 bases, and 5 bases lay outside the gene matches. CDR3 region: CASSETGGVAEQYF. For the CDR3, the DNA is TGTGCCAGCAGTGAGACAGGGGGCGTAGCCGAGCAGTACTTC.

The chain joins TRBV4-1 to TRBJ1-3, with D perhaps TRBD1 (6 bases). CDR3 length equals 16 residues. The V end lost 0 bases, the J end lost 2 bases, and 11 bases lay between the germline ends. Germline V gives CDR1 MGHRA, CDR2 YSYEKL. CDR3 bases: TGCGCCAGCAGCCAAGAACTCGGACAGACTGGAAACACCATATATTTT. Protein sequence: CASSQELGQTGNTIYF.

The table lists this clonotype with many counts. The gene calls are TRBV4-1 and TRBJ1-2, with 8 bases matching TRBD1. The CDR3 has 14 residues. The V gene end was trimmed by 3 bases and the J gene end by 4 bases; junction bases not matched to a gene: 4. The germline gives CDR1 MGHRA, CDR2 YSYEKL. Written as DNA, the CDR3 is TGCGCCAGCAGCCATGCTGACAGGGGCTATGGCTACACCTTC. Protein product: CASSHADRGYGYTF.

This clonotype appeared a single time. The chain combines TRBV19 with TRBJ1-5; D is unclear. Germline-derived CDR1 and CDR2 are LNHDA and SQIVND (reference sequence). This CDR3 comprises 14 residues. Trimming shortened V by 3 bases and J by 11 bases, and 17 bases separated the two germline ends. CDR3 in DNA: TGTGCCAGTAGTATTGAGGCAGGCCATGGAGCCCAGCATTTT. The encoded protein is CASSIEAGHGAQHF.

The J gene is TRBJ1-5, the V gene TRBV2; possible D gene TRBD1, 5 bases. V was pared by 8 bases and J by 6 bases, with 14 bases between. The germline V gene encodes CDR1 SNHLY and CDR2 FYNNEI. The CDR3 is 13 amino acids. CDR3 DNA: TGTGCCAGCGGAGACAGAGCGGGTCAGCCCCAGCATTTT. Its protein is CASGDRAGQPQHF.

On this clonotype itself: This may come from a read error, since a much larger clone is one base off. Because it lacks the conserved phenylalanine or tryptophan at the end, this CDR3 is likely a read error. The chain couples TRBV5-1 to TRBJ1-5; D is unclear. From germline, CDR1 is SGHRS and CDR2 YFSETQ. CDR3 length equals 15 residues. Here the CDR3 DNA reads TGCGCCAACAGCTTGGCCGGCAGTGATAATCAGCCCCAGCATCTT. Translation gives CANSLAGSDNQPQHL.

For this clonotype: The conserved phenylalanine or tryptophan is not found at the CDR3 terminus, so this likely reflects a read error. The CDR3 DNA follows: TGTGCCAGCAGTCGTCTAGCGGGGGGAAATGAGCAGTTCCTC. This codes for CASSRLAGGNEQFL. The chain couples TRBV25-1 to TRBJ2-1; 11 bases agree with TRBD2. In germline, CDR1 is MGHDK, CDR2 SYGVNS. The CDR3 totals 14 residues. J gave up 7 bases and V 5 bases, and 4 bases lay outside the gene matches.